These 2 T cell receptor beta chains came from one sample sequenced in a study of T-cell reconstitution after alpha-beta-depleted transplantation in children. Preparation of the TCRbeta library used unique molecular identifiers. MiXCR, applied by TCRdb to the PCR reads, yields one record per CDR3 protein. Found here are 250,000 to 350,000 distinct CDR3 sequences, over 20% of them singletons; the top ten hold roughly 9.8%. The sample in question was PBMCs, mostly from graft donor cells, obtained 180 days after TCRalphabeta/CD19-depleted stem cell transplant. The receptors originated from a male patient younger than 18 who had a stem cell transplant for acute lymphoblastic leukemia, so the T cells may come from the graft donor.

This clonotype was counted only a few times. The genes are TRBV20-1 and TRBJ2-7; D is unresolved. V lost 2 bases to trimming and J lost 0 bases, with 5 bases between them. The germline gives CDR1 DFQATT, CDR2 SNEGSKA (reference sequence). The CDR3 spans 12 residues. The CDR3 coding sequence is TGCAGTGCTAGAACACGCTCCTACGAGCAGTACTTC. This sequence encodes CSARTRSYEQYF.

The chain uses TRBV2 and TRBJ2-7; TRBD1 aligns across 11 bases. The germline gives CDR1 SNHLY, CDR2 FYNNEI. The length of the CDR3 is 15 residues. V gave up 6 bases and J gave up 6 bases; unmatched junction bases: 10. The chain's CDR3 is CASRRYRGQGAEQYF. The CDR3 DNA is TGTGCCAGCAGGAGGTATAGAGGACAGGGGGCCGAGCAGTACTTC.